This T cell receptor (beta chain) was found in a study of yellow fever vaccine responses in identical twins. Regarding the study as a whole: A vaccine T cell response that seemed partly convergent and partly personalized was reported in twins.

A remark on this clonotype: Its target is unknown.

This CDR3 has 14 residues. V lost 1 base and J lost 6; bases outside the gene matches: 5. Germline V gene sequence: CDR1 SGHRS, CDR2 YFSETQ. TCRdb used MiXCR to reprocess the RT-PCR reads, holding one entry per CDR3 protein. The sample shows approximately 2,800 distinct CDR3 sequences, 85% to 90% of them seen only once. This sequence originates from a female donor who received the yellow fever vaccine. The gene calls are TRBV5-1 and TRBJ2-7, with 9 bases matching TRBD1. The sample was T cells from blood (PBMCs), unsorted or a sorted subset (not recorded which), taken before or after yellow fever vaccination (not recorded which). The CDR3 nucleotides are TGCGCCAGCAGCTTGACAGGGGGCAAGTTCGAGCAGTACTTC. Residues: CASSLTGGKFEQYF.